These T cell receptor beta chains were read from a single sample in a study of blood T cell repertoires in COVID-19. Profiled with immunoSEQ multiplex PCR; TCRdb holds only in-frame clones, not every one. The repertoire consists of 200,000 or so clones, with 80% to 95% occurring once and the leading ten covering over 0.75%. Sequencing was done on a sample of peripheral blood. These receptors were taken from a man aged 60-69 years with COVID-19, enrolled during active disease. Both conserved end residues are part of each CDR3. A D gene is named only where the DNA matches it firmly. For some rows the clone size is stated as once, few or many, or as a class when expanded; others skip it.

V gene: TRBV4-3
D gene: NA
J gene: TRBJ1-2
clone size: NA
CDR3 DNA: TGCGCCAGCAGCCAAGAAATTGGGCCAGGAGGCTACACCTTC
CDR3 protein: CASSQEIGPGGYTF

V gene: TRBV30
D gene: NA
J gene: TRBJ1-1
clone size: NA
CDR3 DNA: TGTGCCTGGACAGGTCTGAACACTGAAGCTTTCTTT
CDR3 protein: CAWTGLNTEAFF

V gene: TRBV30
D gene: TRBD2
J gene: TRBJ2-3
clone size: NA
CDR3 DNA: TGTGCCTGGAGTGGGATAGCGGGGGCTAGCACAGATACGCAGTATTTT
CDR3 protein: CAWSGIAGASTDTQYF

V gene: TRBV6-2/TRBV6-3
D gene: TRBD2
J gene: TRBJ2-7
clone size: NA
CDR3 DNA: TGTGCCAGCAGTTACCCCGGGGGGAGTGACGAGCAGTACTTC
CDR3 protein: CASSYPGGSDEQYF

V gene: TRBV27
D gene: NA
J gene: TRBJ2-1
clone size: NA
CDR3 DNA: TGTGCCAGCAGTTCCGCCGAGGTTGGGGGCCCTAATGAGCAGTTCTTC
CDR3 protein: CASSSAEVGGPNEQFF

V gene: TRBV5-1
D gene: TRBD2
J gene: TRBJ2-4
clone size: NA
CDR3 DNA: TGCGCCAGCAGCCCGGAGCGGGGGGGCGGCAAAAACATTCAGTACTTC
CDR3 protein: CASSPERGGGKNIQYF

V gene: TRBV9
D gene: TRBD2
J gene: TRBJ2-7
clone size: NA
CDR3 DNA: TGTGCCAGCAGCACCCACGACAGCGGGGGGTTCTCCTACGAGCAGTACTTC
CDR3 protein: CASSTHDSGGFSYEQYF

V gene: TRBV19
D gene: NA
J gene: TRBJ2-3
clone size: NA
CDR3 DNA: TGTGCCAGTAGAAGAGGGGGTCCCGCAGATACGCAGTATTTT
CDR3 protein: CASRRGGPADTQYF

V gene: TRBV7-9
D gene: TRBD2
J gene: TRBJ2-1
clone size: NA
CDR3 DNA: TGTGCCAGCAGCCCCGCGGGGGGAGGGGATGAGCAGTTCTTC
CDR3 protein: CASSPAGGGDEQFF

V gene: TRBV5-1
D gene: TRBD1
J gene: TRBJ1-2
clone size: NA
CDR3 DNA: TGCGCCAGCAGCTTGGAGCGACCGGGACAGGAGACGTCCTTC
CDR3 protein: CASSLERPGQETSF

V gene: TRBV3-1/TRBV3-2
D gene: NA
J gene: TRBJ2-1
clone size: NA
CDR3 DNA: TGTGCCAGCAGCCAAGAGAGAAGTGAGCAGTTCTTC
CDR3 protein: CASSQERSEQFF

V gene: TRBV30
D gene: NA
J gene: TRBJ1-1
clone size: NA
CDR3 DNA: TGTGCCTGGAGTGTACGGGCTAGGGGCGCGGTCTCGTACACTGAAGCTTTCTTT
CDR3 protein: CAWSVRARGAVSYTEAFF

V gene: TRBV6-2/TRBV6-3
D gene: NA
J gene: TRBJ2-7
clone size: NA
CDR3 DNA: TGTGCCAGCAGTTCCGGGGACGAGCAGTACTTC
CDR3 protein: CASSSGDEQYF

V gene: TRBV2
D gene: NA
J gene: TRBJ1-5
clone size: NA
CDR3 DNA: TGTGCCAGCAGTGTAGCAGGAGCGCCCCAGCATTTT
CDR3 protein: CASSVAGAPQHF

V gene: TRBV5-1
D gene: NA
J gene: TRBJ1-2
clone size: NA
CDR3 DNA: TGCGCCAGCAGCTTGGTCGGGGGGAACTATGGCTACACCTTC
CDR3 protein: CASSLVGGNYGYTF

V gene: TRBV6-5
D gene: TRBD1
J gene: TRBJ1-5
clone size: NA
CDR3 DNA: TGTGCCAGCAGTACAGGGGTTTATAGCAATCAGCCCCAGCATTTT
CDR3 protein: CASSTGVYSNQPQHF

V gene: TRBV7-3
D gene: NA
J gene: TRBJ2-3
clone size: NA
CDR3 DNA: TGTGCCAGCAGCCCCCAAAGAGGCGGCTCGGGTACGCAGTATTTT
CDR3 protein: CASSPQRGGSGTQYF

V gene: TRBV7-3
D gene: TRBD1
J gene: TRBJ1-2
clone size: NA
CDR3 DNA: TGTGCCAGCAGCTCCTCCGGGACAGGAGACTATGGCTACACCTTC
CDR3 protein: CASSSSGTGDYGYTF

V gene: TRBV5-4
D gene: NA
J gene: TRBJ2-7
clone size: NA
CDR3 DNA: TGTGCCAGCAGCTTGGCGGGGTCGAGCTCCTACGAGCAGTACTTC
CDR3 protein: CASSLAGSSSYEQYF

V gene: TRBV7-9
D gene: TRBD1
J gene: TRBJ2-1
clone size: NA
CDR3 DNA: TGTGCCAGCAGCCCGCAGACAGGGGGCGGTGAGCAGTTCTTC
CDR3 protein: CASSPQTGGGEQFF

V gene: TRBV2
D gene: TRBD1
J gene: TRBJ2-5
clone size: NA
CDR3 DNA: TGTGCCAGCAGCGGGGACAGGGGGGAGACCCAGTACTTC
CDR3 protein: CASSGDRGETQYF

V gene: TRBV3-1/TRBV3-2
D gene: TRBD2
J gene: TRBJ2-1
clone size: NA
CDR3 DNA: TGTGCCAGCAGCCAAACTACGGGGGGGTGGTCCTACAATGAGCAGTTCTTC
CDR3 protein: CASSQTTGGWSYNEQFF

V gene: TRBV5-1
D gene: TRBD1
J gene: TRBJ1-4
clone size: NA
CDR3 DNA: TGCGCCAGCAGCCAGCAGGGGGAAAGAAGTGAAAAACTGTTTTTT
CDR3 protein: CASSQQGERSEKLFF

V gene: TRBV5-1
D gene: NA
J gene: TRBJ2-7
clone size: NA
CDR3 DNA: TGCGCCAGCAGCTTGAGGACGGACAGCCCTCCCTCCTACGAGCAGTACTTC
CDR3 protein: CASSLRTDSPPSYEQYF

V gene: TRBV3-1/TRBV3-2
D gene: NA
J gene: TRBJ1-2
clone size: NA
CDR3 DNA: TGTGCCAGCAGCTCACCCGGGGGGGGTAACTATGGCTACACCTTC
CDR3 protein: CASSSPGGGNYGYTF

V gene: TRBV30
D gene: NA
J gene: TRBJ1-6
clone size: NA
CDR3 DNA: TGTGCCTGGAGTTTTATGAGCCGTAGGGGCATCGATTCACCCCTCCACTTT
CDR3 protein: CAWSFMSRRGIDSPLHF

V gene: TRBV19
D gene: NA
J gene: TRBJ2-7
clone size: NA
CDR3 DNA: TGTGCCAGTAGAAAAACAGGTCTCTCCTACGAGCAGTACTTC
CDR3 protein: CASRKTGLSYEQYF

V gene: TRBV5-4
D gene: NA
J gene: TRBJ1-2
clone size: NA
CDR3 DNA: TGTGCCAGCAGCGTACAGGCCGTTTCGGGCTATGGCTACACCTTC
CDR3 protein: CASSVQAVSGYGYTF

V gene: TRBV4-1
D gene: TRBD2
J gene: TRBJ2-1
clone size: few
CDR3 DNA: TGCGCCAGCAGCCAGTCCGGGACTAGCGGATACAATGAGCAGTTCTTC
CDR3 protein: CASSQSGTSGYNEQFF

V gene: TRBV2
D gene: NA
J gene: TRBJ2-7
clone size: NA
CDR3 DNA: TGTGCCAGCAGTTTAGGACTAACTCCCGAGCAGTACTTC
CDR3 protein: CASSLGLTPEQYF

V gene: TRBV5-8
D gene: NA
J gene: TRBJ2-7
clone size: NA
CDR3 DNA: TGTGCCAGCAGCTTGCAGGGTTTATTCTACGAGCAGTACTTC
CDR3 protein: CASSLQGLFYEQYF

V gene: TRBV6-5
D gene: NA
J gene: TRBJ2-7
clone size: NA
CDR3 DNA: TGTGCCAGCAGTTACGGGGCAGTAAAAGGCTACGAGCAGTACTTC
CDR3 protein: CASSYGAVKGYEQYF

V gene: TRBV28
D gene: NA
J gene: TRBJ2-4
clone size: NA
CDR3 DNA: TGTGCCAGCAGTCCGCCGCGTGGCGGCCAACCGAAAAACATTCAGTACTTC
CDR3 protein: CASSPPRGGQPKNIQYF

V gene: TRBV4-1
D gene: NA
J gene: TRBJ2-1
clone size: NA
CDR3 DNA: TGCGCCAGCAGCCAAGTCGCTTTCGTAGACAATGAGCAGTTCTTC
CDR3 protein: CASSQVAFVDNEQFF

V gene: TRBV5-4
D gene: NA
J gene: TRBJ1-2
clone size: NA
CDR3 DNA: TGTGCCAGCAGCTTGGGTCTTAACTATGGCTACACCTTC
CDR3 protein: CASSLGLNYGYTF

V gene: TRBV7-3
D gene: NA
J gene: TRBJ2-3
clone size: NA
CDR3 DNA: TGTGCCAGCAGCTCGACTGGGACAGATACGCAGTATTTT
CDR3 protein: CASSSTGTDTQYF

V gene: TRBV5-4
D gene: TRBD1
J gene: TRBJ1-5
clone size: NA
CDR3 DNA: TGTGCCAGCAGCCCGGACAGGGGTAGCAATCAGCCCCAGCATTTT
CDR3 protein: CASSPDRGSNQPQHF

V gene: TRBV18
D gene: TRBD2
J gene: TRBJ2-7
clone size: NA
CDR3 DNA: TGTGCCAGCTCACCGGGGACTAGCGGAACCTACGAGCAGTACTTC
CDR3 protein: CASSPGTSGTYEQYF

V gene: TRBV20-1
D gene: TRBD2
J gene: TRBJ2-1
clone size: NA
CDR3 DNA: TGCAGTGCTAGTAAGTCGATGGCGGGAGGATCCTACAATGAGCAGTTCTTC
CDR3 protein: CSASKSMAGGSYNEQFF

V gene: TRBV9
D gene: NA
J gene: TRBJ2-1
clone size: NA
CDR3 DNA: TGTGCCAGCAGCGTATCTCTTGAACTAGCCTACAATGAGCAGTTCTTC
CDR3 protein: CASSVSLELAYNEQFF

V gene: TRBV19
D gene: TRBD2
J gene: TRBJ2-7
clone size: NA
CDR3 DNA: TGTGCCAGTAGTATAATGGCCCCCGGGAGGGCCGAGCAGTACTTC
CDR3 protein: CASSIMAPGRAEQYF

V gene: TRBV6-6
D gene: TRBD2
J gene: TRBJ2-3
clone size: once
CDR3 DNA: TGTGCCAGCAGTTACTCAGCGGGGGGGGCAGATACGCAGTATTTT
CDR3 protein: CASSYSAGGADTQYF

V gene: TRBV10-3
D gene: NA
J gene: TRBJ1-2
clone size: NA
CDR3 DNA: TGTGCCATCTCCGGGACGGGGGGCGAAGGCTACACCTTC
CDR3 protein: CAISGTGGEGYTF

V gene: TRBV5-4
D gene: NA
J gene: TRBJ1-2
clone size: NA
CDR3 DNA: TGTGCCAGCAGCTTGGACAGAGATTATGGCTACACCTTC
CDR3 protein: CASSLDRDYGYTF

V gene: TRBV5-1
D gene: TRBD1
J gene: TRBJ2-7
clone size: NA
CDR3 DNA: TGCGCCAGCAGCTTGACAGGGGGCCCCTACGAGCAGTACTTC
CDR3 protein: CASSLTGGPYEQYF

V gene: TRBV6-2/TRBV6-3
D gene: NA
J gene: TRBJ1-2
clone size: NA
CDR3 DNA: TGTGCCAGCAGCTCTACAGCGGGGCTACTAGCGGACTATGGCTACACCTTC
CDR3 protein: CASSSTAGLLADYGYTF

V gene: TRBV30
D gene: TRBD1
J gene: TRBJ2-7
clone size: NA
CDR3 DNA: TGTGCAACAACAGGGGGGTCCTACGAGCAGTACTTC
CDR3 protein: CATTGGSYEQYF

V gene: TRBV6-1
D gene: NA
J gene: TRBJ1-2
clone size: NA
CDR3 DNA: TGTGCCAGCAGGGAAGGGACTTCAAACTATGGCTACACCTTC
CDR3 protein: CASREGTSNYGYTF

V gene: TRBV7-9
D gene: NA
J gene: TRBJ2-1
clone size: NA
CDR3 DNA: TGTGCCAGCAGTGCTAGTGTGTCCTACAATGAGCAGTTCTTC
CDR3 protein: CASSASVSYNEQFF

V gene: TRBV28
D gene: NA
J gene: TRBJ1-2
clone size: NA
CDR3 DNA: TGTGCCAGCAGTTTGCGGGCTGGCTACACCTTC
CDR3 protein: CASSLRAGYTF

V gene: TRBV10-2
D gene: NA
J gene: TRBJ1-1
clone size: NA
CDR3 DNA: TGCGCCAGCTCGGGTACCTCGAACACTGAAGCTTTCTTT
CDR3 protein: CASSGTSNTEAFF

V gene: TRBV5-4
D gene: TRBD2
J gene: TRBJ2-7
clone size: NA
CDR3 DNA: TGTGCCAGCAGCCTGCTCACTAGCGGAGATTTCTACGAGCAGTACTTC
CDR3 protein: CASSLLTSGDFYEQYF

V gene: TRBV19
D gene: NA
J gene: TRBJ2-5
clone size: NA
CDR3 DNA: TGTGCCAGTAGTTCATCGTTGGGGGGGCGAGAGACCCAGTACTTC
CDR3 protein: CASSSSLGGRETQYF

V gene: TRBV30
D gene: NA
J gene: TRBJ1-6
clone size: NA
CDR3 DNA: TGTGCCTGGAGTCAGGACAGCCGGAATAATTCACCCCTCCACTTT
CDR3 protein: CAWSQDSRNNSPLHF

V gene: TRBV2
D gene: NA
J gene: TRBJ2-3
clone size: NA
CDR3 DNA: TGTGCCAGCAGTGGGGGAGGGGGAACGAGTACGCAGTATTTT
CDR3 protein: CASSGGGGTSTQYF

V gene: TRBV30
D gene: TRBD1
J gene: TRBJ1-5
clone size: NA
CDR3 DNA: TGTGCCTGGAGAGGAGGGACAGGGGGAAATCAGCCCCAGCATTTT
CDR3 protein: CAWRGGTGGNQPQHF

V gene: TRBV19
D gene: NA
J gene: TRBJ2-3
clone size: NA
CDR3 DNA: TGTGCCAGTAGTATAGGGGCCAGCACAGATACGCAGTATTTT
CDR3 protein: CASSIGASTDTQYF

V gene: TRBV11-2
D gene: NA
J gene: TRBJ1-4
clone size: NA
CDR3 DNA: TGTGCCAGCAGCTCCCCGACTGCCCCTAATGAAAAACTGTTTTTT
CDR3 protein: CASSSPTAPNEKLFF

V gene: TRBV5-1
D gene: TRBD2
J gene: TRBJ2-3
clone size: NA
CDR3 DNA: TGCGCCAGCAGCTTGGTTTGGACTAGCGGGGGGGCCGCAGATACGCAGTATTTT
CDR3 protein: CASSLVWTSGGAADTQYF

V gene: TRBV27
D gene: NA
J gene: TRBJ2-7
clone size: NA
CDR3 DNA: TGTGCCAGCTCACAAACACCTCTCTACGAGCAGTACTTC
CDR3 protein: CASSQTPLYEQYF